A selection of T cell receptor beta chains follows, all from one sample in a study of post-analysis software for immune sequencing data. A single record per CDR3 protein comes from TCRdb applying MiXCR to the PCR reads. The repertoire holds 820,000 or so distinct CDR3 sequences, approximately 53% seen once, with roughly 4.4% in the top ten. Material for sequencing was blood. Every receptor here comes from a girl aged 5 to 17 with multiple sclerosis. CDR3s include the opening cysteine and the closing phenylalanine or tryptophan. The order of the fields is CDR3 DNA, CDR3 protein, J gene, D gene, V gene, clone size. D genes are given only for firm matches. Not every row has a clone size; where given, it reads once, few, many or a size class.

TGTGCCAGCAGTGGGGGAGGTCCGCCGGGCACCCGGGAGCTGTTTTTT	CASSGGGPPGTRELFF	TRBJ2-2	-	TRBV25-1	-
TGTGCCAGCAGCCATTTCTTGCTAGCGGGGCGCAGGGATGAGCAGTTCTTC	CASSHFLLAGRRDEQFF	TRBJ2-1	TRBD2	TRBV14	-
TGCAGTGCTCGACGCTCTTCTGGAAACACCATATATTTT	CSARRSSGNTIYF	TRBJ1-3	-	TRBV20-1	-
TGCAGCGTTGATCCGGCGGGAGGGGAGGAGACCCAGTACTTC	CSVDPAGGEETQYF	TRBJ2-5	TRBD2	TRBV29-1	few
TGTGCCAGCTGGGGGTTGGCGGGGCGCAGCTCCTACAATGAACAGTTCTTC	CASWGLAGRSSYNEQFF	TRBJ2-1	-	TRBV12-3/TRBV12-4	-
TGCAGTGCGCTCGACATCGGGGTAAGCTCCTACGAGCAGTACTTC	CSALDIGVSSYEQYF	TRBJ2-7	-	TRBV20-1	few
TGTGCCAGCAGTTTCAGCCCGGGGAGGGTCGGCACAGATACGCAGTATTTT	CASSFSPGRVGTDTQYF	TRBJ2-3	TRBD2	TRBV7-9	-
TGCAGCGGGGGCAACACCGGGGAGCTGTTTTTT	CSGGNTGELFF	TRBJ2-2	-	TRBV29-1	-
TGCAGCGTTGAGCGGGACAGTTCCTACGAGCAGTACTTC	CSVERDSSYEQYF	TRBJ2-7	-	TRBV29-1	few
TGCGCCAGCAGCCAAGTCATCCGGACAGGGCAAAACTATGGCTACACCTTC	CASSQVIRTGQNYGYTF	TRBJ1-2	TRBD1	TRBV4-1	-
TGCGCCAGCAGCTTACAAGCGGGGGGGCCTATTGAGCAGTTCTTC	CASSLQAGGPIEQFF	TRBJ2-1	TRBD2	TRBV5-1	-
TGCAGTGCCCACCGCCGGGGGGGGAGGACTGAAGCTTTCTTT	CSAHRRGGRTEAFF	TRBJ1-1	-	TRBV20-1	few
TGTGCCAGCAGCATAAGGGGGCTCGGGGAGACCCAGTACTTC	CASSIRGLGETQYF	TRBJ2-5	TRBD1	TRBV7-9	once
TGTGCCAGCTCGGCGACCAGCTCGGGCTACACCTTC	CASSATSSGYTF	TRBJ1-2	-	TRBV18	-
TGTGCCAGCAGCTTAACTAGTCGGGACGAGCAGTACTTC	CASSLTSRDEQYF	TRBJ2-7	-	TRBV7-3	few
TGTGCCAGCAGTAGCGACCCTTCGCCTAACTATGGCTACACCTTC	CASSSDPSPNYGYTF	TRBJ1-2	-	TRBV6-1	-
TGCGCCAGCAGCCCCCTGGACGGGTACAATGAGCAGTTCTTC	CASSPLDGYNEQFF	TRBJ2-1	-	TRBV4-1	-
TGCGCCAGCAGCCGCCGACTAGCGGAGCGAAACACAGATACGCAGTATTTT	CASSRRLAERNTDTQYF	TRBJ2-3	TRBD2	TRBV4-1	few
TGTGCCAGCCTACAGGGTGTTGACTATGGCTACACCTTC	CASLQGVDYGYTF	TRBJ1-2	-	TRBV2	few
TGTGCCAGCAGTATAAAGACAGGGGCCAATGAGCAGTTCTTC	CASSIKTGANEQFF	TRBJ2-1	TRBD1	TRBV27	-
TGTGCCAGCAGTTTATCGGGGAGGGGGGAGACCCAGTACTTC	CASSLSGRGETQYF	TRBJ2-5	-	TRBV12-3/TRBV12-4	-
TGCAGTGCTACCGGAGGACAGGCCGAGACCTACGAGCAGTACTTC	CSATGGQAETYEQYF	TRBJ2-7	TRBD1	TRBV20-1	-
TGCGCCAGCAGCTTGGGACAGATAGTACACAATGAGCAGTTCTTC	CASSLGQIVHNEQFF	TRBJ2-1	-	TRBV5-1	-
TGCGCCAGCAGTGGGAGAGGGCTCACAGATACGCAGTATTTT	CASSGRGLTDTQYF	TRBJ2-3	-	TRBV10-1	-
TGTGCCAGCTCTGTAGACGGCAGCACAGATACGCAGTATTTT	CASSVDGSTDTQYF	TRBJ2-3	-	TRBV18	few
TGTGCCAGCAGCGTAGTAGCCGGTCAGAGCACAGATACGCAGTATTTT	CASSVVAGQSTDTQYF	TRBJ2-3	-	TRBV9	-
TGTGCCAGCAATTTCCTCGAGAGCCTCCGGGGCTACACCTTC	CASNFLESLRGYTF	TRBJ1-2	-	TRBV2	few
TGTGCTAGCAGCTTAGATGCTAGCGGGCGTTACGAGCAGTACTTC	CASSLDASGRYEQYF	TRBJ2-7	TRBD2	TRBV7-7	-
TGTGCCAGCAGTAGGGGAAATCAAGAGACCCAGTACTTC	CASSRGNQETQYF	TRBJ2-5	-	TRBV7-3	few
TGTGCCATCAGTGAACAGGGTAATTCAGACGAGCAGTACTTC	CAISEQGNSDEQYF	TRBJ2-7	-	TRBV10-3	few
TGTGCCACCAGCAAGCGGCACGGTGGGGAAAAACTGTTTTTT	CATSKRHGGEKLFF	TRBJ1-4	-	TRBV15	-
TGTGCCATCAGTGTTTCTAGCGGGAGGTCCCAAGAGACCCAGTACTTC	CAISVSSGRSQETQYF	TRBJ2-5	TRBD2	TRBV10-3	few
TGTGCCAGCAGCATGGGACTAGCGGGGACCTACGAGCAGTACTTC	CASSMGLAGTYEQYF	TRBJ2-7	TRBD2	TRBV7-6	-
TGCGCCAGCACGGGAGGGACTCACACCGGGGAGCTGTTTTTT	CASTGGTHTGELFF	TRBJ2-2	TRBD2	TRBV5-1	-
TGCAGTGCTAGTGGGGGGGACGCTGCCTACGAGCAGTACTTC	CSASGGDAAYEQYF	TRBJ2-7	TRBD2	TRBV20-1	few
TGTGCCAGCAGTTACGGACTAGCGGGAGGGCAAAACATTCAGTACTTC	CASSYGLAGGQNIQYF	TRBJ2-4	TRBD2	TRBV6-2/TRBV6-3	-
TGCAGTGCTAGGTTCAGAGCGTCAGATACGCAGTATTTT	CSARFRASDTQYF	TRBJ2-3	-	TRBV20-1	once
TGTGCCATCAGAAGTGGTGGGACAGATAATTCACCCCTCCACTTT	CAIRSGGTDNSPLHF	TRBJ1-6	TRBD1	TRBV10-3	many
TGTGCCAGCAGCGGGACTCTCACAGATACGCAGTATTTT	CASSGTLTDTQYF	TRBJ2-3	-	TRBV9	-
TGCGCCAGCAGCCTGCTACAGGGGGCAGGGAATGAAAAACTGTTTTTT	CASSLLQGAGNEKLFF	TRBJ1-4	TRBD1	TRBV4-1	-
TGTGCCAGCAGTTTAATTTTGCCGGGCCACGAGCAGTACTTC	CASSLILPGHEQYF	TRBJ2-7	-	TRBV12-3/TRBV12-4	-
TGTGCCAGCAGCCACCGGGCCCGGGAGGAGAAGGAGGAGCAGTACTTC	CASSHRAREEKEEQYF	TRBJ2-7	TRBD2	TRBV3-1	few
TGTGCCAGCAGCTTCGGTCAACAGGGCACCTACGATGAGCAGTTCTTC	CASSFGQQGTYDEQFF	TRBJ2-1	-	TRBV5-5	-
TGTGCCAGTAGCCCCAGCCCATACAATGAGCAGTTCTTC	CASSPSPYNEQFF	TRBJ2-1	-	TRBV19	-
TGCAGTGCTAGAGATCTGGCAGGGAAAGAGACCCAGTACTTC	CSARDLAGKETQYF	TRBJ2-5	-	TRBV20-1	few